Listed below are T cell receptor beta chains from one sample, sequenced in a study of patients and donors after allogeneic stem cell transplantation. MiXCR, applied by TCRdb to the RT-PCR reads, yields one record per CDR3 protein. The sample shows more than 850,000 distinct CDR3 sequences, approximately 19% of them seen only once. The specimen was blood, either unsorted or a sorted T cell fraction (not recorded which). These receptors originate from a human donor who was either an allogeneic HSCT recipient or a stem cell or donor lymphocyte infusion donor (not recorded which). It is not recorded whose cells these are; they may come from a transplant donor. Each CDR3 is given without its conserved first and last residue. A D gene is named only where the DNA matches it firmly.

v_call	d_call	j_call	cdr3_aa
TRBV19	TRBD1	TRBJ1-1	ASKAGQGNTEAF
TRBV14	-	TRBJ2-5	ASSQDLRRGYQETQY
TRBV29-1	TRBD1	TRBJ2-2	SVAGQGEATGELF
TRBV4-3	TRBD2	TRBJ2-1	ASSQALAGGHNEQF
TRBV20-1	-	TRBJ1-6	SAIPYNSPLH
TRBV5-1	TRBD1	TRBJ1-6	ASSSRDRASNSPLH
TRBV7-6	TRBD2	TRBJ2-1	ASSLFLRGTSAYNEQF
TRBV10-3	-	TRBJ2-7	AISGQIWSYEQY
TRBV5-1	-	TRBJ2-1	ASSLGLGAGHEQF
TRBV19	TRBD2	TRBJ2-1	ASSIGTRDNEQF
TRBV20-1	-	TRBJ2-3	SAVRAVGTDTQY
TRBV3-1	-	TRBJ2-3	ASSHDERDTQY
TRBV4-1	-	TRBJ2-5	ASSPLKTGRLRETQY
TRBV2	-	TRBJ2-4	ASRGPGSENIQY
TRBV20-1	TRBD2	TRBJ2-1	SARESGSSGG
TRBV5-6	-	TRBJ2-4	ASSLGQLAKNIQY
TRBV7-9	-	TRBJ2-3	ASSLEGRPTDTQY
TRBV2	-	TRBJ1-1	ASRAYRVEAF
TRBV6-1	TRBD1	TRBJ1-6	ASTQGQSLSPLH
TRBV4-2	TRBD2	TRBJ2-2	ASSQETSGGAGTGELF
TRBV6-2/TRBV6-3	TRBD1	TRBJ2-1	ASSRDSIYNEQF
TRBV12-3/TRBV12-4	-	TRBJ2-2	ASTSQNTGELF
TRBV5-5	-	TRBJ1-5	ASSSSPSQGGGPQH
TRBV24-1	TRBD2	TRBJ2-5	ATSDATSVETQY
TRBV20-1	-	TRBJ2-1	SARIDNAETSYNEQF
TRBV15	-	TRBJ2-2	ATSRDPRNTGELF
TRBV4-3	TRBD1	TRBJ2-2	ASSQGQGGGTGELF
TRBV20-1	TRBD1	TRBJ2-5	SARDRVRETQY
TRBV14	TRBD2	TRBJ2-2	ASSQVTVAGNTGELF
TRBV10-3	-	TRBJ2-1	AIRVASSYNEQF
TRBV5-4	-	TRBJ2-3	ASSSPRGRGTEDTQY
TRBV11-2	-	TRBJ2-7	ASSSVRGGGIYEQY
TRBV2	-	TRBJ1-5	ASSERSGPYSNQPQH
TRBV11-2	-	TRBJ2-1	ASSLAHYNEQF
TRBV7-3	TRBD1	TRBJ2-1	ASSPSGTAYNEQF
TRBV29-1	-	TRBJ2-3	SVIAGTDTQY
TRBV5-5	-	TRBJ1-6	ASSWGRGNSPLH
TRBV7-9	TRBD2	TRBJ2-1	ASSLGGTSGADEQF
TRBV6-2/TRBV6-3	-	TRBJ1-1	ASSYDSGLMNTEAF
TRBV28	TRBD1	TRBJ1-5	ASSASGGLNQPQH
TRBV6-5	-	TRBJ2-2	ASSYAESRSWGGELF
TRBV29-1	TRBD2	TRBJ2-1	SVGGTSGPSYNEQF
TRBV7-2	-	TRBJ1-3	ASNRAGNTIY
TRBV16	-	TRBJ1-1	ASSPLAGEAF
TRBV2	-	TRBJ2-6	ASSDLTGPGANVLT
TRBV9	-	TRBJ1-2	ASSVLPREGYT
TRBV12-3/TRBV12-4	-	TRBJ2-2	ASNTGNTGELF
TRBV7-3	TRBD2	TRBJ2-2	ASSLRRFAGAGGPGTGELF
TRBV12-3/TRBV12-4	-	TRBJ2-3	ASSYTDTQY
TRBV4-2	TRBD2	TRBJ2-2	ASSQDRGGSPGELF
TRBV24-1	-	TRBJ2-5	ATSEAGTLETQY